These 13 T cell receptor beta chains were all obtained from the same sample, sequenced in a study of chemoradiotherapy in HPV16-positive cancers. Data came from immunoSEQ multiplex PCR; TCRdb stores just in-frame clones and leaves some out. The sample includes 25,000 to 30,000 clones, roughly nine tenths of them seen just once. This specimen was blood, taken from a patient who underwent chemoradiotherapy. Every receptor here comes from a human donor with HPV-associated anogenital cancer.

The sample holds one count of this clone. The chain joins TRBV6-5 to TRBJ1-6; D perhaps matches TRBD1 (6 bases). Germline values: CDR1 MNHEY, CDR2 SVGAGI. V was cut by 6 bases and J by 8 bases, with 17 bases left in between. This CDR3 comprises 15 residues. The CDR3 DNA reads TGTGCCAGCAGACGAGGAAGGGGGGCAGATTCACCCCTCCACTTT. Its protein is CASRRGRGADSPLHF.

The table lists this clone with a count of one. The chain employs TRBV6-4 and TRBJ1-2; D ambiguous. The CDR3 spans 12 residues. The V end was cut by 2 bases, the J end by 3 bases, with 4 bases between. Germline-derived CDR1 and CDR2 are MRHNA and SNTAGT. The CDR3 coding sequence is TGTGCCAGCAGTGACCGGGACTATGGCTACACCTTC. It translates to CASSDRDYGYTF.

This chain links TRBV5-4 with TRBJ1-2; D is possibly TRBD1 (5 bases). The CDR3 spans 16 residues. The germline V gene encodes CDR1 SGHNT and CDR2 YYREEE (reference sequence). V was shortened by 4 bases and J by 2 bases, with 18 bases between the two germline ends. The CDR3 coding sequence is TGTGCCAGCAGCCGGCGCGTTTCGACAGACAACTATGGCTACACCTTC. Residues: CASSRRVSTDNYGYTF.

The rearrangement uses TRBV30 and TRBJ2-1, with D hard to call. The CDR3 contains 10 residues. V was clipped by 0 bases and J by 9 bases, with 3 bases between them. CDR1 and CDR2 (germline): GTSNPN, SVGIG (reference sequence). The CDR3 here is CAWSVGEQFF. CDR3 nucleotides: TGTGCCTGGAGTGTGGGTGAGCAGTTCTTC.

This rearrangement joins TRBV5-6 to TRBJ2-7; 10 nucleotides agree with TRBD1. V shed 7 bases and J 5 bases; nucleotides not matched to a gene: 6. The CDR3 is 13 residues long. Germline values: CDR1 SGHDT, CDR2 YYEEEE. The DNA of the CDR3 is TGTGCCAGCGTAAGACAGGGGGCAAACGAGCAGTACTTC. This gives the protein CASVRQGANEQYF. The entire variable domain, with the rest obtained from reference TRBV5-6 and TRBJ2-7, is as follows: DAGVTQSPTHLIKTRGQQVTLRCSPKSGHDTVSWYQQALGQGPQFIFQYYEEEERQRGNFPDRFSGHQFPNYSSELNVNALLLGDSALYLCASVRQGANEQYFGPGTRLTVT.

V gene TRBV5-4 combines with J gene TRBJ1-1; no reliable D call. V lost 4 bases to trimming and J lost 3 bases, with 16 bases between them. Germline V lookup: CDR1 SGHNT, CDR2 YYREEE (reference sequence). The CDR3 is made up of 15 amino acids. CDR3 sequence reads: CASSVGADRDTEAFF. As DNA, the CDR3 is TGTGCCAGCAGCGTAGGCGCAGATCGGGACACTGAAGCTTTCTTT.

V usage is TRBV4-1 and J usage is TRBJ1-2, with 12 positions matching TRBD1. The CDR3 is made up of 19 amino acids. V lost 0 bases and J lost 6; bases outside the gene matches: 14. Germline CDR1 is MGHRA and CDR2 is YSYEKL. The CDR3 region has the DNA TGCGCCAGCAGCCAAGATCTAGGGACAGGGGGCGCAGGAAGGGATGGCTACACCTTC. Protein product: CASSQDLGTGGAGRDGYTF.

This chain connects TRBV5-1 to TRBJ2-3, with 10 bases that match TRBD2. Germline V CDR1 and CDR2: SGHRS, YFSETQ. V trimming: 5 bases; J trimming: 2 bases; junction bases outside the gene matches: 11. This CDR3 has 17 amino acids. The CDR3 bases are TGCGCCAGCAGGTTAGCGGGAGGCCCCTCAACCACAGATACGCAGTATTTT. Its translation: CASRLAGGPSTTDTQYF.

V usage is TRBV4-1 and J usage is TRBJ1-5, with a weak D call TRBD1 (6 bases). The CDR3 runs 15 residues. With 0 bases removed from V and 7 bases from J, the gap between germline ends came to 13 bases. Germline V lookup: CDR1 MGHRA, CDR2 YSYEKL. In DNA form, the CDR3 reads TGCGCCAGCAGCCAAGATCTGGGGGCGGGCCAGCCCCAGCATTTT. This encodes CASSQDLGAGQPQHF.

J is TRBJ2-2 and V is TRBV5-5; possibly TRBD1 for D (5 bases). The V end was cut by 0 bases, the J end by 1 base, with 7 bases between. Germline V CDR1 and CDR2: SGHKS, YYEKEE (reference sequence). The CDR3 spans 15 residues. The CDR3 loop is CASSLGTMNTGELFF. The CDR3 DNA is TGTGCCAGCAGCTTGGGGACAATGAACACCGGGGAGCTGTTTTTT.

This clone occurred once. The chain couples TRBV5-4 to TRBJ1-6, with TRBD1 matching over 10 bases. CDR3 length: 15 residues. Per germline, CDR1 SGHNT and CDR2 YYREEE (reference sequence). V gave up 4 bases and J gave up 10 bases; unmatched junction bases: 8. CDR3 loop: CASSASGTGESPLHF. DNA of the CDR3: TGTGCCAGCAGCGCATCCGGGACAGGGGAATCACCCCTCCACTTT.

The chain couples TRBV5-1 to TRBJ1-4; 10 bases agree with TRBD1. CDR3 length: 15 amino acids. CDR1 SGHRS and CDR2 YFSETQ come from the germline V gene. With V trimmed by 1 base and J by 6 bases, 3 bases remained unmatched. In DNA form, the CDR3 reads TGCGCCAGCAGCTTGAGGGGGACAGGGGATGAAAAACTGTTTTTT. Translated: CASSLRGTGDEKLFF.

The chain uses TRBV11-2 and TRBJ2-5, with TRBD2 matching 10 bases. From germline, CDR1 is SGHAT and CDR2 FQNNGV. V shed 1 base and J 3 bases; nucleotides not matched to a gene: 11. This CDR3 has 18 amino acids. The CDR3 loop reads CASSLGIAGGSFEETQYF. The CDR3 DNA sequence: TGTGCCAGCAGCTTAGGAATAGCGGGAGGCTCATTTGAAGAGACCCAGTACTTC. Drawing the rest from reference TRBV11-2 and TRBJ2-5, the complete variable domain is EAGVAQSPRYKIIEKRQSVAFWCNPISGHATLYWYQQILGQGPKLLIQFQNNGVVDDSQLPKDRFSAERLKGVDSTLKIQPAKLEDSAVYLCASSLGIAGGSFEETQYFGPGTRLLVL.